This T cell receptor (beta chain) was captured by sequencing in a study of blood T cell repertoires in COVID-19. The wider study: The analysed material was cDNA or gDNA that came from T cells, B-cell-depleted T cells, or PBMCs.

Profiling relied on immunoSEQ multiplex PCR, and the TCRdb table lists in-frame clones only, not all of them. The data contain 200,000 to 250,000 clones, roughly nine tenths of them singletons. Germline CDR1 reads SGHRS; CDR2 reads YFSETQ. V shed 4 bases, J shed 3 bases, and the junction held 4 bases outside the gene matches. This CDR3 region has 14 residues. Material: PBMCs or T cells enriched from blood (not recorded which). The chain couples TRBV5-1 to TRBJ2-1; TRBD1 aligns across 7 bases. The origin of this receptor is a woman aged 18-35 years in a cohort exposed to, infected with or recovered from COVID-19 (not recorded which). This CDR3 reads CASSGGQIYNEQFF. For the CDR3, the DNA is TGCGCCAGCAGCGGGGGACAGATCTACAATGAGCAGTTCTTC.